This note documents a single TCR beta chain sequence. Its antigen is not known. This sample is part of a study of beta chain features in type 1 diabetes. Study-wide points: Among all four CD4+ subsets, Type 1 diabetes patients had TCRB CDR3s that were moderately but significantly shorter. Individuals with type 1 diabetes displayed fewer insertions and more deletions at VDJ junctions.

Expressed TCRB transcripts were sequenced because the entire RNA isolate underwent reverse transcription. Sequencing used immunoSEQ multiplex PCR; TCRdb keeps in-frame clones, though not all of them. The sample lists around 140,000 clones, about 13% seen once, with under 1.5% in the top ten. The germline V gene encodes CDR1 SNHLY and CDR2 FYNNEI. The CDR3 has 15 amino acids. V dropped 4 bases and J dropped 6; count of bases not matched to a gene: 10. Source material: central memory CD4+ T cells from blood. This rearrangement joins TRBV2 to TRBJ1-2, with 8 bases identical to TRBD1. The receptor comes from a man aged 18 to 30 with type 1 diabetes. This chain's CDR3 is CASSVAGGEGNGYTF. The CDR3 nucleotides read TGTGCCAGCAGTGTAGCAGGGGGCGAAGGGAATGGCTACACCTTC.